One and the same sample provided the 32 T cell receptor beta chains below, sequenced in a study of Graves' ophthalmopathy and Graves' hyperthyroidism. RNA transcripts served as template for amplifying TCR beta CDR3 sequences. HTBI primers were employed in first-round RT-PCR, then a second-round multiplex PCR followed. Via MiXCR, TCRdb re-called the multiplex PCR reads, giving one row per CDR3 protein. The table lists about 500,000 distinct CDR3 sequences, 35% to 45% of them singletons. Sequenced input: peripheral blood or thyroid tissue (not recorded which). These receptors all stem from an adult man with Graves' hyperthyroidism.

The CDR3 DNA reads TGCGCCAGCAGCCAAGATATCGGGCAGGGACTCGGGTATGGCTACACCTTC. This encodes CASSQDIGQGLGYGYTF. J is TRBJ1-2 and V is TRBV4-1; TRBD1 is a possible D gene (5 bases). The length of the CDR3 is 17 residues. V lost 0 bases, J lost 5 bases, and 19 bases lay in between. CDR1 is MGHRA and CDR2 is YSYEKL in the germline V gene.

The chain links TRBV4-1 to TRBJ1-2, with D maybe TRBD1 (6 bases). Trimming stripped 1 base from V and 4 bases from J, with 13 bases between. The CDR3 is made up of 15 amino acids. In germline, CDR1 is MGHRA, CDR2 YSYEKL. CDR3 sequence reads: CASSQGDRTAYGYTF. DNA for the CDR3: TGCGCCAGCAGCCAAGGTGACCGGACAGCCTATGGCTACACCTTC.

This chain links TRBV28 with TRBJ1-2, with D perhaps TRBD1 (6 bases). The V end lost 6 bases, the J end lost 4 bases, and 21 bases lay between the germline ends. Per the germline V gene, CDR1 is MDHEN and CDR2 is SYDVKM. The CDR3 totals 16 residues. CDR3 sequence: CASRTREGGRTYGYTF. CDR3 in DNA: TGTGCCAGCAGAACCCGAGAAGGGGGGCGCACCTATGGCTACACCTTC.

V usage is TRBV12-3 or TRBV12-4 and J usage is TRBJ1-3, with D hard to call. The germline V and J ends were trimmed by 4 bases and 7 bases, with 11 bases remaining between them. CDR3 length: 13 residues. CDR3 in amino acids: CASSYRLGNTIYF. The CDR3 DNA reads TGTGCCAGCAGTTATCGGCTAGGGAACACCATATATTTT.

In the case of this clonotype: An end of the junction does not agree with germline; a read error may underlie this. The chain has TRBV10-3 and TRBJ1-1; 8 nucleotides line up with TRBD1. This CDR3 is 11 amino acids long. Per the germline V gene, CDR1 is ENHRY and CDR2 is SYGVKD. The CDR3 nucleotides read TGTGCCAGCAGTCGGACAGGGCAAACTTTCTTT. This encodes CASSRTGQTFF.

A remark on this clonotype: Relative to the germline gene, one junction end is altered; a read error may explain this. This sequence joins TRBV6-6 and TRBJ2-2, with D perhaps TRBD2 (5 bases). The CDR3 covers 14 residues. The germline CDR1 and CDR2 sequences are MNHNY and SVGAGI (reference sequence). The chain's CDR3 is CASSYSLGIGEPFF. CDR3 in DNA: TGTGCCAGCAGTTACTCGTTGGGAATCGGGGAGCCGTTTTTT.

This clonotype has a count of ten or more. The J gene is TRBJ2-2, the V gene TRBV5-8; the match to TRBD2 covers 7 bases. Germline lookup yields CDR1 SGHTS and CDR2 YDEGEE. J gave up 6 bases and V 4 bases, and 3 bases lay outside the gene matches. The CDR3 totals 13 residues. The CDR3 coding sequence is TGTGCCAGCAGCGGGGGAGGGTCCGGGGAGCTGTTTTTT. Translated: CASSGGGSGELFF.

This clonotype was counted only a few times. The chain employs TRBV12-3 or TRBV12-4 and TRBJ1-4, with 7 nucleotides matching TRBD1. V was clipped by 2 bases and J by 7 bases; unmatched bases: 4. The CDR3 has 14 residues. CDR3 sequence: CASSLFTGVEKLFF. In DNA form, the CDR3 reads TGTGCCAGCAGTTTATTCACAGGGGTTGAAAAACTGTTTTTT.

This clonotype has at least ten counts. The rearrangement links TRBV24-1 to TRBJ2-2, with D hard to call. CDR1 is KGHDR, CDR2 SFDVKD, per germline. V shed 4 bases and J shed 1 base, with 6 bases lying between them. The CDR3 runs 14 residues. This chain's CDR3 is CATSERRNTGELFF. CDR3 DNA: TGTGCCACCAGTGAACGGAGGAACACCGGGGAGCTGTTTTTT.

This clonotype was detected many times. The chain has TRBV19 and TRBJ1-5; 8 bases line up with TRBD1. Germline loops: CDR1 LNHDA, CDR2 SQIVND (reference sequence). CDR3 size: 16 residues. The J segment lost 1 base and the V segment lost 2 bases, leaving 4 bases of the junction unmatched. CDR3 amino acids: CASSIYDRGSNQPQHF. The CDR3 DNA reads as TGTGCCAGTAGTATATACGACAGGGGCAGCAATCAGCCCCAGCATTTT.

This clonotype has ten or more counts. CDR3 sequence reads: CASSSTAGGNQPQHF. Written as DNA, the CDR3 is TGTGCCAGCAGTTCTACGGCAGGGGGAAATCAGCCCCAGCATTTT. V and J are TRBV6-6 and TRBJ1-5; 7 positions agree with TRBD1. Germline-derived CDR1 and CDR2 are MNHNY and SVGAGI (reference sequence). Unmatched junction bases numbered 7, after V lost 4 bases and J lost 4 bases. The CDR3 has 15 residues.

This clonotype was observed many times. The chain couples TRBV6-1 to TRBJ2-7; the D gene is possibly TRBD2 (6 bases). With 4 bases removed from V and 3 bases from J, the gap between germline ends came to 22 bases. CDR1 is MNHNS, CDR2 SASEGT, per germline. The CDR3 extends over 17 amino acids. The CDR3 region is CASSGAAWGGRNYEQYF. As DNA, the CDR3 is TGTGCCAGCAGTGGGGCCGCCTGGGGAGGACGTAACTACGAGCAGTACTTC.

A few counts support this clonotype. The rearrangement links TRBV5-4 to TRBJ1-1; a weak D match, TRBD1 (6 bases). Germline loops: CDR1 SGHNT, CDR2 YYREEE (reference sequence). Trimming shortened V by 4 bases and J by 6 bases, and 16 bases separated the two germline ends. This CDR3 is built from 14 residues. The CDR3: CASSQDLGAPEAFF. In nucleotides, the CDR3 is TGTGCCAGCAGCCAAGATCTGGGGGCCCCTGAAGCTTTCTTT. Combining the CDR3 with reference TRBV5-4 and TRBJ1-1 gives the whole variable domain ETGVTQSPTHLIKTRGQQVTLRCSSQSGHNTVSWYQQALGQGPQFIFQYYREEENGRGNFPPRFSGLQFPNYSSELNVNALELDDSALYLCASSQDLGAPEAFFGQGTRLTVV.

The sample holds many counts of this clonotype. The chain joins TRBV10-3 to TRBJ2-2; a possible D gene is TRBD2 (5 bases). The CDR3 length is 16 residues. CDR1 and CDR2 from the germline V gene are ENHRY and SYGVKD. V was shortened by 3 bases and J by 2 bases, with 13 bases between the two germline ends. The CDR3, as DNA: TGTGCCATCAGTGACATGGCCCGGGGTAACACCGGGGAGCTGTTTTTT. This sequence encodes CAISDMARGNTGELFF.

The table lists this clonotype with many counts. The V gene is TRBV11-2, the J gene TRBJ2-7; D not resolved. Per the germline V gene, CDR1 is SGHAT and CDR2 is FQNNGV. Trimming took off 1 base at V and 0 bases at J, with 19 bases between the two ends. The CDR3 is 18 residues long. The CDR3 bases are TGTGCCAGCAGCTTAGGGGTAGAGAGCCCCCTCTTCTCCTACGAGCAGTACTTC. Its translation: CASSLGVESPLFSYEQYF. The variable domain in full, with the rest retrieved from reference TRBV11-2 and TRBJ2-7, is EAGVAQSPRYKIIEKRQSVAFWCNPISGHATLYWYQQILGQGPKLLIQFQNNGVVDDSQLPKDRFSAERLKGVDSTLKIQPAKLEDSAVYLCASSLGVESPLFSYEQYFGPGTRLTVT.

This clonotype was observed at least ten times. V and J are TRBV9 and TRBJ2-5; D not certain. This CDR3 contains 15 residues. V was clipped by 4 bases and J by 2 bases, with 15 bases between them. Germline V gene data show CDR1 as SGDLS and CDR2 as YYNGEE. CDR3 nucleotide sequence: TGTGCCAGCAGCCCCCGGTCGAGTGGGCAAGAGACCCAGTACTTC. Its protein is CASSPRSSGQETQYF. The whole variable domain, remainder taken from reference TRBV9 and TRBJ2-5, is DSGVTQTPKHLITATGQRVTLRCSPRSGDLSVYWYQQSLDQGLQFLIQYYNGEERAKGNILERFSAQQFPDLHSELNLSSLELGDSALYFCASSPRSSGQETQYFGPGTRLLVL.

This chain uses TRBV5-1 with TRBJ2-1; TRBD2 is a possible D gene (6 bases). V was pared by 4 bases and J by 0 bases, with 17 bases between. CDR3 size: 17 residues. Germline CDR1 is SGHRS and CDR2 is YFSETQ. CDR3 sequence reads: CASSPLRSGSSYNEQFF. The CDR3 DNA sequence: TGCGCCAGCAGCCCCCTCCGGTCCGGGAGCTCCTACAATGAGCAGTTCTTC.

This clonotype was observed at least ten times. V and J are TRBV19 and TRBJ1-5, with D maybe TRBD1 (5 bases). Trimming shortened V by 5 bases and J by 0 bases, and 14 bases separated the two germline ends. Germline V gene lookup returns CDR1 LNHDA and CDR2 SQIVND (reference sequence). The CDR3 consists of 16 residues. CDR3 sequence: CASSRLFQGSNQPQHF. In DNA, the CDR3 is TGTGCCAGTAGTCGGCTTTTCCAGGGTAGCAATCAGCCCCAGCATTTT.

Here the CDR3 reads CASTAGHFGNTIYF. In DNA form, the CDR3 reads TGTGCCAGCACCGCGGGACACTTTGGAAACACCATATATTTT. This rearrangement joins TRBV7-9 to TRBJ1-3; possibly TRBD1 for D (6 bases). Trimming took 7 bases from V and 3 from J, leaving 13 bases between them. Germline V gene lookup returns CDR1 SEHNR and CDR2 FQNEAQ (reference sequence). The CDR3 extends over 14 amino acids. The whole variable domain, remainder taken from reference TRBV7-9 and TRBJ1-3, is DTGVSQNPRHKITKRGQNVTFRCDPISEHNRLYWYRQTLGQGPEFLTYFQNEAQLEKSRLLSDRFSAERPKGSFSTLEIQRTEQGDSAMYLCASTAGHFGNTIYFGEGSWLTVV.

The V gene is TRBV10-1, the J gene TRBJ2-7; TRBD1 matches at 8 bases. With V trimmed by 7 bases and J by 4 bases, 12 bases remained unmatched. The CDR3 consists of 15 residues. Per the germline V gene, CDR1 is WNHNN and CDR2 is SYGVQD (reference sequence). The CDR3 DNA reads as TGCGCCAGCACTAAGACAGGGGCCTACACTTACGAGCAGTACTTC. It yields the protein CASTKTGAYTYEQYF.

The sample holds many counts of this clonotype. V usage is TRBV5-4 and J usage is TRBJ1-1; D ambiguous. Trimming took off 1 base at V and 3 bases at J, with 7 bases between the two ends. Germline V gene data show CDR1 as SGHNT and CDR2 as YYREEE (reference sequence). This CDR3 region has 13 residues. In nucleotides, the CDR3 is TGTGCCAGCAGCTTGTCATGGGACACTGAAGCTTTCTTT. Protein: CASSLSWDTEAFF. The full variable domain, completed using reference TRBV5-4 and TRBJ1-1, is ETGVTQSPTHLIKTRGQQVTLRCSSQSGHNTVSWYQQALGQGPQFIFQYYREEENGRGNFPPRFSGLQFPNYSSELNVNALELDDSALYLCASSLSWDTEAFFGQGTRLTVV.

Regarding this clonotype: A much larger clone sits a single nucleotide away, making a read error possible. J is TRBJ2-2 and V is TRBV6-1, with a possible D match to TRBD2 (5 bases). The CDR3 consists of 12 residues. CDR1 and CDR2 from the germline V gene are MNHNS and SASEGT. CDR3 bases: TGTGCCACCTACGAATTCACCGGGGAGCCGTTTTTT. Protein product: CATYEFTGEPFF.

This clonotype showed up many times. V and J are TRBV19 and TRBJ2-5, with D maybe TRBD2 (6 bases). This CDR3 spans 16 amino acids. Between the trimmed V and J ends, which lost 3 bases and 3 bases, there was a span of 17 bases. Germline lookup yields CDR1 LNHDA and CDR2 SQIVND (reference sequence). The CDR3 DNA reads as TGTGCCAGTAGTATTAGAGGGCCGACTAGTAAAGAGACCCAGTACTTC. The encoded protein is CASSIRGPTSKETQYF.

This clonotype was observed many times. CDR3 sequence: CSVVRDRSYEQYF. CDR3 nucleotide sequence: TGCAGCGTTGTTCGGGACAGATCCTACGAGCAGTACTTC. The rearrangement links TRBV29-1 to TRBJ2-7; TRBD1 agrees at 7 bases. Germline CDR1 is SQVTM and CDR2 is ANQGSEA. V lost 4 bases and J lost 1; bases outside the gene matches: 4. This CDR3 spans 13 amino acids.

Points on this clonotype: This may come from a read error, since a much larger clone is one base off. The chain couples TRBV10-3 to TRBJ1-1; 7 bases line up with TRBD1. CDR3 length: 14 residues. Trimming cost V 5 bases and J 1 base; bases outside gene matches: 4. CDR1 and CDR2 from the germline V gene are ENHRY and SYGVKD. The chain's CDR3 is CAISSAGGNTEAFF. In nucleotides, the CDR3 is TGTGCCATCAGTTCTGCAGGGGGGAACACTGAAGCTTTCTTT.

Concerning this clonotype itself: A much larger clone lies one base from this, so it may be a read error. The CDR3 loop reads CASSASRGLNTGAFF. The CDR3 DNA reads as TGTGCCAGCAGCGCTTCTCGAGGATTGAACACTGGAGCTTTCTTT. The chain couples TRBV10-3 to TRBJ1-1; the D is unclear. The CDR3 is 15 amino acids. Germline CDR1 is ENHRY and CDR2 is SYGVKD.

In the case of this clonotype: This sequence may be a read error, since a much larger clone differs from it by one base. The chain employs TRBV9 and TRBJ1-1, with D hard to call. Per the germline V gene, CDR1 is SGDLS and CDR2 is YYNGEE. The CDR3 spans 13 residues. CDR3 in amino acids: CVSSVGFATEAFF. The CDR3, as DNA: TGTGTCAGCAGCGTTGGGTTTGCCACTGAAGCTTTCTTT.

This clonotype came up many times. This chain uses TRBV12-3 or TRBV12-4 with TRBJ1-5; D may be TRBD1 (6 bases). Trimming removed 6 bases at V and 3 bases at J, with 18 bases between. The CDR3 is 16 amino acids. The CDR3 loop reads CASSPRGRGSNQPQHF. CDR3 in DNA: TGTGCCAGCAGCCCCAGGGGCAGGGGATCCAATCAGCCCCAGCATTTT.

Only one count was recorded for this clonotype. A read error may explain this, as a much larger clone is one base away. This chain joins TRBV24-1 and TRBJ2-7, with D hard to call. CDR3 length: 20 amino acids. Germline loops: CDR1 KGHDR, CDR2 SFDVKD. With 0 bases removed from V and 0 bases from J, the gap between germline ends came to 23 bases. CDR3 protein: CATSDLPLHATIPSSYEQYF. The CDR3 DNA follows: TGTGCCACCAGTGATTTGCCTTTGCACGCGACAATCCCGAGCTCCTACGAGCAGTACTTC.

V usage is TRBV25-1 and J usage is TRBJ2-5; TRBD2 matches 8 bases. CDR3 length: 14 residues. The V segment lost 8 bases and the J segment 1 base; nucleotides outside the gene matches: 6. Germline CDR1 is MGHDK and CDR2 is SYGVNS. The CDR3 is CASLWAGGQETQYF. The CDR3 DNA follows: TGTGCCAGCTTATGGGCGGGGGGCCAAGAGACCCAGTACTTC.

A remark on this clonotype: A much larger clone differs from this one at a single base, so this may be a read error. The V gene is TRBV10-3, the J gene TRBJ2-3; TRBD2 matches 8 bases. CDR3 length equals 16 residues. From germline, CDR1 is ENHRY and CDR2 SYGVKD. The CDR3 region has the DNA TGTGCCATCAGTGAGTCGGGACTAGGAAGCACAGATACGCGGTATTTT. It encodes CAISESGLGSTDTRYF.

This clonotype was detected ten times or more. The chain combines TRBV6-6 with TRBJ1-1; possibly TRBD1 for D (5 bases). The CDR3 loop spans 14 amino acids. V shed 0 bases and J shed 4 bases, with 9 bases lying between them. Looked up from germline, CDR1 is MNHNY and CDR2 is SVGAGI (reference sequence). The chain's CDR3 is CASSYSRRGTEAFF. The CDR3 DNA reads TGTGCCAGCAGTTACTCAAGGAGGGGCACTGAAGCTTTCTTT.